What follows describes a single T cell receptor beta chain. Only a few counts were recorded for this clonotype. What this receptor recognizes is not known. Within one base of it there is no much larger clone, and no base qualities were kept. The data originate from a study of regulatory T cells in long-lasting Graves disease (dated by TCRdb to about 2021). Looking at the study overall: Persistent Graves' disease was defined as persistently positive TSH receptor autoantibodies together with antithyroid drug treatment for over 5 years. A total of 33 samples underwent TCR sequencing: around 13 from persistent and about 20 from newly diagnosed Graves' disease patients. The study took place in China and was registered as a clinical trial. This study used TCR sequencing and RNA sequencing of peripheral blood to compare persistent Graves' disease patients against newly diagnosed Graves' disease patients. On average, persistent Graves' disease patients in the clinical cohort had been on antithyroid drugs for about 10.3 years.

Library creation used multiplex PCR. Data came from an Illumina HiSeq 4000. To build TCR beta libraries, CDR3 regions were amplified by Arm-PCR using iRepertoire HTBI primers. Before sequencing, the PCR products underwent gel purification. From the authors' description of their analysis: Gene usage analysis of CDR3 amino acid clonotypes used the roughly 62 TRBV and fewer than 15 TRBJ segments found across samples. COPE and FqMerger were used to merge the filtered high-quality paired reads into contigs. BLAST was used to align contigs to the IMGT TRBV, TRBD and TRBJ reference genes, and CDR3 was defined following IMGT. Clonotypes above 0.1% frequency were classified as highly expanded clones. Shannon entropy was used to measure repertoire diversity, and the Gini coefficient was used to measure V-J evenness. A clonotype found in more than one individual was treated as public. The raw public reads went through TCRdb reprocessing: fastp at Q25, MiXCR clone calling, in-frame beta chains kept. CDR3 protein sequences are deduplicated, and each keeps its most common genes and DNA. These V and J calls are TCRdb output, not the study's own analysis. Within this sample are 420,000 or so distinct CDR3 sequences, with about 20% of them counted one time only. The ten largest make up about a quarter of the sample.

Explained via the paper, the time point label denotes: persistent/refractory GD, antithyroid drugs over 5 years with positive TRAb. For both TCR sequencing and RNA sequencing, RNA was extracted from PBMCs in TRIzol. The diagnosis of Graves' disease was made according to American Thyroid Association guidelines. Recruitment of patients was carried out at an endocrinology department in Xi'an, China. Each patient gave 9 to 10 milliliters of peripheral blood, collected in an EDTA anticoagulant tube. Ficoll Paque Plus density gradient separation was used to isolate PBMCs, and no further T cell sorting was performed. RNA quality was checked with an Agilent 2100 Bioanalyzer and agarose gel, and concentration with a NanoDrop 2000. The germline V gene encodes CDR1 MNHNS and CDR2 SASEGT. The V end loses 4 bases and the J end loses 0 bases, and a stretch of 19 bases separates them. Counted from cysteine to phenylalanine, this CDR3 has 17 amino acids. The only DNA kept is the CDR3, 51 bases in frame from the first base.

The research as a whole found: Only peripheral blood was studied, because thyroid tissue, the primary lesion, was inaccessible. Sequencing and analysis were limited to the TCR beta chain. A larger number of public clonotypes was shared among persistent patients (approximately 2,500) than among newly diagnosed patients (roughly 980). As a limitation, the authors acknowledged that the small sample size may reduce accuracy. Compared with newly diagnosed patients, persistent Graves' disease patients had lower TCR Shannon entropy and fewer highly expanded clones, which suggests clonal expansion. Preferential use of TRBV28, TRBJ1-2 and TRBJ2-5 was observed in persistent disease, whereas TRBV20-1 and TRBJ2-1 were favored in newly diagnosed disease.

The material sequenced was peripheral blood mononuclear cells (PBMCs), taken when the disease was refractory, from a patient treated with antithyroid drugs. The chain joins TRBV6-1 to TRBJ2-7; a tentative D match to TRBD2 spans 6 bases. This clonotype originated in a female donor with Graves disease. The DNA reads as follows: TGTGCCAGCAGTGGGGAATGGGGGACTCTCAGCTCCTACGAGCAGTACTTC. Translated, it gives CASSGEWGTLSSYEQYF.